What follows is one T cell receptor (beta chain) and its context. Its antigen is still unknown. Since all of the isolated RNA was reverse transcribed, expressed TCRB transcripts were what got sequenced. Only in-frame clones appear in the TCRdb table, and some are missing; sequencing was by immunoSEQ multiplex PCR. The sample lists some 660,000 clones, about 14% occurring once. The sample originates from a study of beta chain features in type 1 diabetes. Findings of the study overall: A definitive answer on HLA type influencing TCRB rearrangement was not reached here. Within each of all four CD4+ subsets, Type 1 diabetes patients had TCRB CDR3s that were moderately but significantly shorter.

The sequence derives from a young man with type 1 diabetes. Sequencing was carried out using naive CD4+ T cells from blood.

CDR3 amino acids: CASRATGGEDQPQHF. The CDR3 bases are TGTGCCAGCCGAGCAACCGGAGGGGAAGATCAGCCCCAGCATTTT. The chain links TRBV25-1 to TRBJ1-5; a weak D match, TRBD1 (5 bases). CDR3 size: 15 residues. The ends were cut back, 8 bases at V and 5 bases at J, with 19 bases in the middle. Germline V gene data show CDR1 as MGHDK and CDR2 as SYGVNS.